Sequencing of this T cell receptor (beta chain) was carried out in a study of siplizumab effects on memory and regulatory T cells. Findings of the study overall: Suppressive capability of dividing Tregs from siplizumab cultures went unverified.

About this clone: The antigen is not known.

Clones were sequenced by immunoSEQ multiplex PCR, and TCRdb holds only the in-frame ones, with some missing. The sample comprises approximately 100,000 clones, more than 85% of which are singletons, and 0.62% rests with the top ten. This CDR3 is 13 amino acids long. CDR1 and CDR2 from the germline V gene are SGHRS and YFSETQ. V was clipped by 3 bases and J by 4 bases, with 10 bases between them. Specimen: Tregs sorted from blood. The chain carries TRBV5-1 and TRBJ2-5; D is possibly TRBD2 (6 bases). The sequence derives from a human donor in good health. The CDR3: CASSSGLGETQYF. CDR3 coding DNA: TGCGCCAGCAGCTCGGGACTGGGAGAGACCCAGTACTTC.